These 9 T cell receptor beta chains share one sample of origin, sequenced in a study of blood T cell repertoires in COVID-19. Data came from immunoSEQ multiplex PCR; TCRdb stores just in-frame clones and leaves some out. The table has 200,000 to 250,000 clones, 80% to 90% seen once. Sequenced: peripheral blood. The receptors stem from a woman of 80 years or more with COVID-19, enrolled during active disease.

The chain joins TRBV3-1 (or the pseudogene TRBV3-2) to TRBJ1-5; the D is unclear. Germline V CDR1 and CDR2: LGHDT, YNNKEL (reference sequence). Trimming took off 0 bases at V and 6 bases at J, with 15 bases between the two ends. There are 16 residues in the CDR3. The CDR3 reads CASSQDRGRGIQPQHF. CDR3 DNA: TGTGCCAGCAGCCAAGATCGGGGTCGGGGTATTCAGCCCCAGCATTTT.

The chain employs TRBV30 and TRBJ2-1; no definite D call. V was cut by 7 bases and J by 7 bases, with 11 bases left in between. CDR3 size: 11 residues. Germline loops: CDR1 GTSNPN, CDR2 SVGIG (reference sequence). The CDR3 here is CAYSPLNEQFF. DNA of the CDR3: TGTGCCTACTCCCCTTTGAATGAGCAGTTCTTC. The whole variable domain, remainder taken from reference TRBV30 and TRBJ2-1, is SQTIHQWPATLVQPVGSPLSLECTVEGTSNPNLYWYRQAAGRGLQLLFYSVGIGQISSEVPQNLSASRPQDRQFILSSKKLLLSDSGFYLCAYSPLNEQFFGPGTRLTVL.

V gene TRBV5-4 combines with J gene TRBJ2-1, with D unresolved. The ends were cut back, 1 base at V and 7 bases at J, with 9 bases in the middle. CDR3 length equals 13 residues. Germline CDR1 SGHNT, CDR2 YYREEE (reference sequence). This CDR3 is CASSLIARNEQFF. CDR3 DNA: TGTGCCAGCAGCTTGATAGCCCGGAATGAGCAGTTCTTC.

This rearrangement joins TRBV5-1 to TRBJ1-1, with TRBD1 as a possible D gene (6 bases). CDR3 length: 13 residues. Trimming cost V 2 bases and J 11 bases, with 16 bases left between them. The germline CDR1 and CDR2 sequences are SGHRS and YFSETQ. Here the CDR3 reads CASSLLPGHQAFF. The CDR3 nucleotides are TGCGCCAGCAGCTTACTCCCGGGACACCAGGCTTTCTTT.

This chain joins TRBV9 and TRBJ2-7, with 14 bases that match TRBD2. J gave up 6 bases and V 2 bases, and 4 bases lay outside the gene matches. The CDR3 is 15 amino acids. The V gene's germline CDR1 is SGDLS and CDR2 YYNGEE. DNA of the CDR3: TGTGCCAGCAGCGTGGGACTAGCGGGAGATGGCGAGCAGTACTTC. It yields the protein CASSVGLAGDGEQYF.

The CDR3 DNA sequence: TGTGCCAGCAGCAAATCCCCGCCAGTCCTCACAGATACGCAGTATTTT. Translation gives CASSKSPPVLTDTQYF. The chain couples TRBV21-1 to TRBJ2-3; TRBD1 was called by the table and not checked on the DNA. TRBV21-1 is an annotated pseudogene. The CDR3 is 16 residues long.

The chain links TRBV11-3 to TRBJ2-1, with 8 bases fitting TRBD1. Germline CDR1 is SGHNT and CDR2 is YENEEA. This CDR3 contains 14 residues. Germline trimming cut 5 bases from V and 5 bases from J; bases unmatched to any gene: 5. The CDR3 nucleotides read TGTGCCAGCAGCCAGGGGGCCCGGCACAATGAGCAGTTCTTC. Translating gives CASSQGARHNEQFF.

CDR3 sequence: CASSFGPRNSPLHF. In DNA, the CDR3 is TGTGCCAGCAGTTTTGGGCCCCGTAATTCACCCCTCCACTTT. V is TRBV28 and J is TRBJ1-6, with D hard to call. Trimming removed 3 bases from V and 6 bases from J, with 9 bases in between. The V gene's germline CDR1 is MDHEN and CDR2 SYDVKM. The CDR3 extends over 14 amino acids.

The chain carries TRBV25-1 and TRBJ2-7; the D gene is possibly TRBD1 (6 bases). Trimming took 4 bases from V and 3 from J, leaving 19 bases between them. Germline CDR1 and CDR2: MGHDK and SYGVNS. CDR3 length: 16 amino acids. The CDR3 DNA follows: TGTGCCAGCAGTGGCGCTGACCGGGACAACTACTACGAGCAGTACTTC. Translating it yields CASSGADRDNYYEQYF.